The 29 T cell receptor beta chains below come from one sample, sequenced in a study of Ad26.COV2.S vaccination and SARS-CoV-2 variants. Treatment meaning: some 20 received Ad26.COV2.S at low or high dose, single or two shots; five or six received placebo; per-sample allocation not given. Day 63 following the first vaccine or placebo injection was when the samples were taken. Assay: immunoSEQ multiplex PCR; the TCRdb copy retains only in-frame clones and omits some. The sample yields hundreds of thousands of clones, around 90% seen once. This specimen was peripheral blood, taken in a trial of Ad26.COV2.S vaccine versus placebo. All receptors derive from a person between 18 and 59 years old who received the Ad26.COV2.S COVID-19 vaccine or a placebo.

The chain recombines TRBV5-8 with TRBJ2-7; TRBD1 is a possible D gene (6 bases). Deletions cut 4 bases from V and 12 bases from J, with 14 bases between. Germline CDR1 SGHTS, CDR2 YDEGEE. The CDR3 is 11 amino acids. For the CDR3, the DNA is TGTGCCAGCAGCATACAGGGAAGGCGGTACTTC. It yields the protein CASSIQGRRYF.

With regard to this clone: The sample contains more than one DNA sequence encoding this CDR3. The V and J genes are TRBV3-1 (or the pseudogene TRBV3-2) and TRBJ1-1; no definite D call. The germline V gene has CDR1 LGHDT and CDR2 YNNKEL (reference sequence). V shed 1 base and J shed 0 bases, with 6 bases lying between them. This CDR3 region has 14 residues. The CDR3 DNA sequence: TGTGCCAGCAGCCAAGTCGGCCTGAACACTGAAGCTTTCTTT. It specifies CASSQVGLNTEAFF.

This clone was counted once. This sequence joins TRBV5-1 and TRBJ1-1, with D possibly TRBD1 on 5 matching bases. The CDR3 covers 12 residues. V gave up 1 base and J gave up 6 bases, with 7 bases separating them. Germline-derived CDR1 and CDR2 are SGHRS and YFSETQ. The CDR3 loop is CASSLRGSEAFF. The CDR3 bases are TGCGCCAGCAGCTTGCGGGGGTCTGAAGCTTTCTTT.

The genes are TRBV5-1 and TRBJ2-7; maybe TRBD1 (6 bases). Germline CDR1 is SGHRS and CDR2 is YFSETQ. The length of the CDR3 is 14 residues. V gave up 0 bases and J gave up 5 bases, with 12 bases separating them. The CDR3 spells CASSLDGTSNEQYF. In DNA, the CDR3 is TGCGCCAGCAGCTTGGACGGGACATCGAACGAGCAGTACTTC.

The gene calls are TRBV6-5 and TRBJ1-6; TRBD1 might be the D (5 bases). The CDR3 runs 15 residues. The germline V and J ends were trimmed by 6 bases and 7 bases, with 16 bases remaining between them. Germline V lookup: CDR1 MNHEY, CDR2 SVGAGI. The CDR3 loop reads CASRQDPTANSPLHF. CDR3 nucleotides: TGTGCCAGCAGACAAGACCCGACAGCAAATTCACCCCTCCACTTT.

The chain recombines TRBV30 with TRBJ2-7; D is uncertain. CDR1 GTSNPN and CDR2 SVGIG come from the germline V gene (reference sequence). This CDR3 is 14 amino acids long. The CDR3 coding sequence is TGTGCTTCCACGGCCCAGATTAATTCCTACGAGCAGTACTTC. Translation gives CASTAQINSYEQYF.

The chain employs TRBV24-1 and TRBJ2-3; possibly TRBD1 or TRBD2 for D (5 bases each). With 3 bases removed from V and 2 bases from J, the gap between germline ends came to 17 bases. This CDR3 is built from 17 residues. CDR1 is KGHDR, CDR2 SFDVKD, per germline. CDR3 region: CATSDGVGVGVTDTQYF. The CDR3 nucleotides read TGTGCCACCAGTGATGGGGTAGGAGTGGGGGTCACAGATACGCAGTATTTT.

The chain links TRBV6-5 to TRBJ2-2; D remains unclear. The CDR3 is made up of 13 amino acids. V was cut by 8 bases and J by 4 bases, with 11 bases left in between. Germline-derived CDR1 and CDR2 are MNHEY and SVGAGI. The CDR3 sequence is CASLVAATGELFF. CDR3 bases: TGTGCCAGCCTGGTGGCGGCCACCGGGGAGCTGTTTTTT.

The DNA for the CDR3 is TGCGCCAGCAGCCAAGCCCATAATGAGCAGTTCTTC. It encodes CASSQAHNEQFF. This chain connects TRBV4-1 to TRBJ2-1; D is undetermined. Between the trimmed V and J ends, which lost 1 base and 7 bases, there was a span of 5 bases. CDR1 is MGHRA and CDR2 is YSYEKL in the germline V gene. The CDR3 consists of 12 residues.

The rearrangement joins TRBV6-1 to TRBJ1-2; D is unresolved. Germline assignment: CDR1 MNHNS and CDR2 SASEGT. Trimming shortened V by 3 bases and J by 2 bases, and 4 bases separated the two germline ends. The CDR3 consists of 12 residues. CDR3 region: CASSDENYGYTF. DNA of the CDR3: TGTGCCAGCAGTGACGAAAACTATGGCTACACCTTC.

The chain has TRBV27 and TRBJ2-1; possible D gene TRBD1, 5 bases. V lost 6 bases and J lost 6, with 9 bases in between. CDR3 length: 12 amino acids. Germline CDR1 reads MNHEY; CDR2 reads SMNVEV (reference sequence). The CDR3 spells CASSSTGNEQFF. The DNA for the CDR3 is TGTGCCAGCAGCAGCACAGGCAATGAGCAGTTCTTC.

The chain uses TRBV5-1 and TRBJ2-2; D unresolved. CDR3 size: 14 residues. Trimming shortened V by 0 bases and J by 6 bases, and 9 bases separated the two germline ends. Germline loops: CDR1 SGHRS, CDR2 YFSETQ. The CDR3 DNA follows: TGCGCCAGCAGCTTGGGGTTTCATCCCGGGGAGCTGTTTTTT. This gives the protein CASSLGFHPGELFF.

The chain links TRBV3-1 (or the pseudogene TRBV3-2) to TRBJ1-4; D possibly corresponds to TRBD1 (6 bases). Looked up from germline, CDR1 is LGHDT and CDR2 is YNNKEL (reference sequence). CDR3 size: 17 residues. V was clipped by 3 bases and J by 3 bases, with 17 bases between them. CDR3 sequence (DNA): TGTGCCAGCAGCCACCCGAGGAGGGGGGTCGCTAATGAAAAACTGTTTTTT. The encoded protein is CASSHPRRGVANEKLFF.

CDR3 sequence (DNA): TGTGCCAGCCGGGACAGGGGTTCTGGCTACACCTTC. Encoded protein: CASRDRGSGYTF. The chain has TRBV12-3 or TRBV12-4 and TRBJ1-2; 10 bases are shared with TRBD1. The trim removed 8 bases at V and 7 bases at J, leaving 4 bases unmatched. This CDR3 region has 12 residues.

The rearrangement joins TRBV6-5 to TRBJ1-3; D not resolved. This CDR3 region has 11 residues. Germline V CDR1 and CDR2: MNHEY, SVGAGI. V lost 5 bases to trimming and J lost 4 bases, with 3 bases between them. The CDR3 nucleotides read TGTGCCAGCAGTCAGGGAAACACCATATATTTT. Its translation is CASSQGNTIYF.

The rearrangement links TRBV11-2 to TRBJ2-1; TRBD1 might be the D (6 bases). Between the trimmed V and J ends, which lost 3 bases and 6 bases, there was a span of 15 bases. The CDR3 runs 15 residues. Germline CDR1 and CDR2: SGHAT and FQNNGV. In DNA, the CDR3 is TGTGCCAGCAGCTTCGGACAGCTACTAGGCAATGAGCAGTTCTTC. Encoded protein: CASSFGQLLGNEQFF.

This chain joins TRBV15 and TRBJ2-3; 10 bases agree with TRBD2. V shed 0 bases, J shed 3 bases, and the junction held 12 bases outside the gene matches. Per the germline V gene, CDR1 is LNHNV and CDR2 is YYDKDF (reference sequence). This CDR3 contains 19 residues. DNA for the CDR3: TGTGCCACCAGCAGAGATCTGACCTTCGGGACTAGCGCAACAGATACGCAGTATTTT. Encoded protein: CATSRDLTFGTSATDTQYF. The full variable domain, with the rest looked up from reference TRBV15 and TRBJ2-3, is DAMVIQNPRYQVTQFGKPVTLSCSQTLNHNVMYWYQQKSSQAPKLLFHYYDKDFNNEADTPDNFQSRRPNTSFCFLDIRSPGLGDTAMYLCATSRDLTFGTSATDTQYFGPGTRLTVL.

This CDR3 reads CASSLAGRGGLSIQYF. CDR3 DNA sequence: TGTGCCAGCAGCTTAGCGGGGCGGGGGGGCCTCAGCATTCAGTACTTC. The chain is built from TRBV7-8 and TRBJ2-4, with TRBD2 identical over 9 bases. Germline values: CDR1 SGHVS, CDR2 FQNEAQ. The CDR3 covers 16 residues. With V trimmed by 0 bases and J by 9 bases, 9 bases remained unmatched.

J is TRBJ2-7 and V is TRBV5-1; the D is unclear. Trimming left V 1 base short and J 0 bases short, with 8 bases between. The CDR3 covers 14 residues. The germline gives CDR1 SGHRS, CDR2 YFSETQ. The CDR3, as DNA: TGCGCCAGCAGCTTGAGGATTCTCTCCTACGAGCAGTACTTC. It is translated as CASSLRILSYEQYF.

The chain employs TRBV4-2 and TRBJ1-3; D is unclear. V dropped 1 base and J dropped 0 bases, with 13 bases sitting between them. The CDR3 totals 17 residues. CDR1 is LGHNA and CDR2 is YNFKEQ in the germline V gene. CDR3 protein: CASSQVGASSSGNTIYF. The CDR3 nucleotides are TGTGCCAGCAGCCAAGTGGGAGCATCCAGCTCTGGAAACACCATATATTTT.

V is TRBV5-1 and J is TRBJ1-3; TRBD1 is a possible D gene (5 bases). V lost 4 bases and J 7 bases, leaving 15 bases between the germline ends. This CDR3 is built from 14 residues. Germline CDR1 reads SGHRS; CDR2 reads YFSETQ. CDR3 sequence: CASSPGLEGNTIYF. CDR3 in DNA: TGCGCCAGCAGCCCCGGACTAGAGGGGAACACCATATATTTT.

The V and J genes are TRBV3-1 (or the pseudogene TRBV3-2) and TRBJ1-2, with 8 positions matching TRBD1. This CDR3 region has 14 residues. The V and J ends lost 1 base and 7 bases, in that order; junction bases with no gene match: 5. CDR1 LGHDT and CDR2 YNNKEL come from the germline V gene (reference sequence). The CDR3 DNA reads TGTGCCAGCAGCCAAGCAGGGGGCCAGGGTGGCTACACCTTC. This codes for CASSQAGGQGGYTF.

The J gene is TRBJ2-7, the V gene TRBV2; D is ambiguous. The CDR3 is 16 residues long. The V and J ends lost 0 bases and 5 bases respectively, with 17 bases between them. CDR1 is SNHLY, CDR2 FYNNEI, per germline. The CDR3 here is CASSEANAAVSDEQYF. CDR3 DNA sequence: TGTGCCAGCAGTGAAGCGAATGCGGCCGTAAGCGACGAGCAGTACTTC.

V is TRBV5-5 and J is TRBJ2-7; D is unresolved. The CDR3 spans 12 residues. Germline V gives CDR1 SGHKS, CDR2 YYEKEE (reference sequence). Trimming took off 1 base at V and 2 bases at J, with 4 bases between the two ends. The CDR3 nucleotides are TGTGCCAGCAGCTTGACGCCCTACGAGCAGTACTTC. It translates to CASSLTPYEQYF.

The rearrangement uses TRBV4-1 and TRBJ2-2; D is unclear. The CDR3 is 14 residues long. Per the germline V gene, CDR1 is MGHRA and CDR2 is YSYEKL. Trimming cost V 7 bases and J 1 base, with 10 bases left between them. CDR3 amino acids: CASNQDGNTGELFF. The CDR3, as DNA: TGCGCCAGCAACCAGGACGGGAACACCGGGGAGCTGTTTTTT.

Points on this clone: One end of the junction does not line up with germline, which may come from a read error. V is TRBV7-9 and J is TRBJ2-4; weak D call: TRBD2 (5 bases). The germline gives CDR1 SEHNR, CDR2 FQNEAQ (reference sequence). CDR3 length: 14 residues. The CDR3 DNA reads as TGCAGCGAGGATGAGGGAATAGCCAAAAACATTCAGTACTTC. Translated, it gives CSEDEGIAKNIQYF.

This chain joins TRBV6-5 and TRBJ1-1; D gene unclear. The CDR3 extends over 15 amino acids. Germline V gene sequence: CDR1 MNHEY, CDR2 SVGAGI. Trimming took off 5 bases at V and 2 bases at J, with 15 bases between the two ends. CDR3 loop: CASSPPDGVNTEAFF. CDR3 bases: TGTGCCAGCAGTCCACCAGACGGGGTAAACACTGAAGCTTTCTTT.

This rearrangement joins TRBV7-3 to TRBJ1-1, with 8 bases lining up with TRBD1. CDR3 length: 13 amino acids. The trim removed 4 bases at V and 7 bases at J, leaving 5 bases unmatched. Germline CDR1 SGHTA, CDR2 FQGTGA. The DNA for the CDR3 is TGTGCCAGCAGCTCTGACAGGGGAGGTGAAGCTTTCTTT. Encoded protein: CASSSDRGGEAFF. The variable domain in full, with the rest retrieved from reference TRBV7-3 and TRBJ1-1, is GAGVSQTPSNKVTEKGKYVELRCDPISGHTALYWYRQSLGQGPEFLIYFQGTGAADDSGLPNDRFFAVRPEGSVSTLKIQRTERGDSAVYLCASSSDRGGEAFFGQGTRLTVV.

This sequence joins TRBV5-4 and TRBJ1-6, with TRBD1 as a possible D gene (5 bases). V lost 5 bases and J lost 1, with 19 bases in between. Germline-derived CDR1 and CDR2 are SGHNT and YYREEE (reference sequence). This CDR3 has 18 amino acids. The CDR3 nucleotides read TGTGCCAGCAGTCGTGGAGTGGGGCCGGGATCCTATAATTCACCCCTCCACTTT. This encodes CASSRGVGPGSYNSPLHF.